The rows below give T cell receptor beta chains drawn from one sample of a study of tumor-infiltrating lymphocytes in oesophageal squamous cell carcinoma. Each CDR3 protein is one row after TCRdb ran MiXCR on the PCR reads. The table shows under 3,500 distinct CDR3 sequences, with 16% occurring only once. The sequenced material came from esophageal tumor tissue. These receptors were taken from a male donor with esophageal squamous cell carcinoma. The CDR3 runs from the conserved cysteine through the conserved F or W. The order of the fields is CDR3 length, J gene, V gene, clone size, CDR3 protein. Rows may omit the clone size; those that give it use once, few, many or a size class.

14 TRBJ1-6 TRBV5-4 many CASSPVGVNSPLHF
13 TRBJ2-6 TRBV20-1 - CSARTSGANVLAF
15 TRBJ2-2 TRBV24-1 medium-sized CATSGASRNTGELFF
12 TRBJ1-1 TRBV5-6 many CASSLTNTEAFF
14 TRBJ1-2 TRBV28 few CASTFWTGKYGYTF
13 TRBJ1-2 TRBV19 many CASADRGSDGYTF
13 TRBJ2-7 TRBV12-5 - CASGFSGTDTQYF
18 TRBJ1-6 TRBV6-1 many CASSEAPPGRFNNSPLHF
16 TRBJ2-4 TRBV12-3/TRBV12-4 - CASSPQGVGAEKIQYF
16 TRBJ2-1 TRBV15 - CATTKTTSLSYNEQFF
13 TRBJ2-1 TRBV20-1 many CSAPPRQTNEQFF
15 TRBJ1-1 TRBV28 many CASRPPGPPNTEAFF
15 TRBJ2-5 TRBV5-1 many CASRGGGGGRETQYF
16 TRBJ2-1 TRBV29-1 - CSAPPQGRGTYNEQFF
16 TRBJ2-6 TRBV5-1 many CASSASGGAGANVLTF
14 TRBJ1-1 TRBV5-1 many CASSLELRGTEAFF
15 TRBJ2-2 TRBV7-2 medium-sized CASSPVAGAEGELFF
15 TRBJ2-1 TRBV7-8 large CASSLYRTGVNEQFF
14 TRBJ2-7 TRBV4-1 many CASGQNIYNSPLHF
12 TRBJ1-3 TRBV7-9 large CARQGDGNTIYF
17 TRBJ2-5 TRBV7-2 large CASSLSSGGLKGETQYF
15 TRBJ2-7 TRBV7-2 medium-sized CASSQNSGLHYEQYF
15 TRBJ1-5 TRBV24-1 few CATSERGEPNQPQHF
15 TRBJ2-6 TRBV6-1 large CASRFNIILRGVLTF
14 TRBJ1-4 TRBV7-8 large CASSLTGSNEKLFF
16 TRBJ1-6 TRBV27 many CASSLVDSSYNSPLHF
15 TRBJ1-4 TRBV4-1 few CASSQTPRIDEKLFF
13 - TRBV11-2 many CASSLVSWDEQYF
15 TRBJ2-4 TRBV7-2 large CASSGLATRQNIQYF